These T cell receptor beta chains were read from a single sample in a study of CD4+ T cells in melanoma. Clones were sequenced by immunoSEQ multiplex PCR, and TCRdb holds only the in-frame ones, with some missing. The sample shows some 47,000 clones, about 91% of them seen only once. Sequencing input: peripheral blood. The receptor set was obtained from a human donor with melanoma. Each CDR3 is given with its conserved first and last residue. Each record gives: V gene, J gene, D gene, clone size, CDR3 DNA, CDR3 protein. A D gene is named only where the DNA matches it firmly. A row's size may be missing; if present it is once, few, many or a size class.

>TRBV5-4|TRBJ2-1|TRBD1|-
TGTGCCAGCAGCTCCCAGGGGGTAAGGACAAATGAGCAGTTCTTC
CASSSQGVRTNEQFF
>TRBV6-5|TRBJ1-1|TRBD1|-
TGTGCCAGCAGTAAGGTACAGGGGGCTCGCACTGAAGCTTTCTTT
CASSKVQGARTEAFF
>TRBV19|TRBJ1-1|-|-
TGTGCCAGTAGTACCCCCGCAGGGAACACTGAAGCTTTCTTT
CASSTPAGNTEAFF
>TRBV7-9|TRBJ1-1|-|-
TGTGCCAGCAGCCAATCCTTTTCGGTTGAAGCTTTCTTT
CASSQSFSVEAFF
>TRBV19|TRBJ1-5|TRBD1|-
TGTGCCAGTAGCGACAGGGGGGTCCAGCCCCAGCATTTT
CASSDRGVQPQHF
>TRBV9|TRBJ1-4|-|once
TGTGCCAGCAGCGCCGGACAGCAAAGGGAAAAACTGTTTTTT
CASSAGQQREKLFF
>TRBV7-9|TRBJ1-4|-|-
TGTGCCAGCAGCTTAGGAGGGGGGAGGAATGAAAAACTGTTTTTT
CASSLGGGRNEKLFF
>TRBV18|TRBJ2-1|TRBD1|-
TGTGCCAGCACACCGACAGGGAGAGATGAGCAGTTCTTC
CASTPTGRDEQFF
>TRBV15|TRBJ2-7|-|-
TGTGCCACCAGCGTTCGGAGTCCCTACGAGCAGTACTTC
CATSVRSPYEQYF
>TRBV10-3|TRBJ2-7|-|-
TGTGCCATTTCGGACGGCAACTCCTACGAGCAGTACTTC
CAISDGNSYEQYF
>TRBV6-5|TRBJ1-2|-|-
TGTGCCAGCAGTTATTCGGGTCCTGGATATGGCTACACCTTC
CASSYSGPGYGYTF